The 2 T cell receptor beta chains listed next were all sequenced from one sample in a study of PD-1 blockade in classical Hodgkin lymphoma. Each and every patient relapsed after autologous stem cell transplantation, and patients got differing brentuximab vedotin exposure. Repertoires were generated with immunoSEQ multiplex PCR, while TCRdb's copy carries only in-frame clones and drops some. This repertoire shows 35,000 to 40,000 clones, 88% found once; its top ten account for roughly 7.7%. The sequencing here drew on peripheral blood mononuclear cells (PBMCs), taken before the second cycle of nivolumab. The receptors were sampled from a human donor with classical Hodgkin lymphoma.

A few counts support this clone. J is TRBJ1-2 and V is TRBV19; the D is unclear. The germline gives CDR1 LNHDA, CDR2 SQIVND (reference sequence). This CDR3 region has 13 residues. The V end lost 5 bases, the J end lost 0 bases, and 7 bases lay between the germline ends. The CDR3 protein is CASSGVPNYGYTF. The CDR3 nucleotides read TGTGCCAGTAGTGGGGTTCCTAACTATGGCTACACCTTC.

CDR3 sequence (DNA): TGTGCCAGCAGCTTCCGTCGATCCTACGAGCAGTACTTC. This gives the protein CASSFRRSYEQYF. The chain couples TRBV7-8 to TRBJ2-7; no firm D call. The CDR3 contains 13 residues. Germline-derived CDR1 and CDR2 are SGHVS and FQNEAQ. Trimming shortened V by 3 bases and J by 1 base, and 7 bases separated the two germline ends.